This TCR beta chain was sequenced in a study of PD-L1 blockade in urothelial cancer. Study background: About 85% of the 29 patients were men whose urothelial cancer was bladder-origin. Researchers found blood samples held a median of roughly 140,000 T cells.

Assay: immunoSEQ multiplex PCR; the TCRdb copy retains only in-frame clones and omits some. The profile shows approximately 50,000 clones, approximately 79% of them singletons. The time point denotes: pretreatment peripheral blood. The diagnosis in patients was locally advanced or metastatic urothelial carcinoma. With 3 bases removed from V and 7 bases from J, the gap between germline ends came to 14 bases. This CDR3 has 15 amino acids. Germline values: CDR1 SGDLS, CDR2 YYNGEE. The receptor's source is a man aged 70-80 years with urothelial cancer. Source: PBMCs, taken around atezolizumab (anti-PD-L1) treatment. V gene TRBV9 combines with J gene TRBJ1-6, with D perhaps TRBD1 (5 bases). CDR3 region: CASSAPGGTNSPLHF. The CDR3 coding sequence is TGTGCCAGCAGCGCCCCGGGGGGGACCAATTCACCCCTCCACTTT.